This T cell receptor (beta chain) was retrieved from a study of cytomegalovirus exposure and HLA in healthy donors. TCRdb's copy holds only in-frame clones and misses some; the assay was immunoSEQ multiplex PCR. The sample holds under 200,000 clones; under 95% are singletons and the top ten take approximately 2.9%. Source material: PBMCs. The origin of this receptor is a woman aged 18-29 years in good health and CMV-seropositive.

CDR3 sequence: CALGGGGQPQHF. For the CDR3, the DNA is TGTGCCCTGGGGGGGGGCGGTCAGCCCCAGCATTTT. The chain recombines TRBV19 with TRBJ1-5, with D tentatively TRBD1 (6 bases). Per the germline V gene, CDR1 is LNHDA and CDR2 is SQIVND (reference sequence). The CDR3 is 12 amino acids. Between the trimmed V and J ends, which lost 11 bases and 6 bases, there was a span of 14 bases.